Listed below are T cell receptor beta chains from one sample, sequenced in a study of graft-versus-host responses after intestinal transplantation. The protocol was immunoSEQ multiplex PCR, while the TCRdb copy is restricted to in-frame clones and leaves out a portion. The top ten clones hold around 13% of a sample with some 15,000 clones, around 63% of them seen once. The source material was ileum tissue, sampled 524 days after transplant. The receptors were gathered from a human patient who received an intestinal transplant, so some T cells may come from the graft donor. Each CDR3 is given with its conserved first and last residue. Each record gives: D gene, J gene, V gene, clone size, CDR3 DNA, CDR3 protein. D genes are given only for firm matches. Clone size, where shown, is once, few, many, or a class for clones that have expanded.

d_gene: TRBD1
j_gene: TRBJ1-6
v_gene: TRBV4-3
abundance: few
CDR3nt: TGCGCCAGCAGCCGGTCAGAACAGGGGATGGGCGGCCATTATGGTTCACCCCTCCACTTT
CDR3aa: CASSRSEQGMGGHYGSPLHF

d_gene: -
j_gene: TRBJ1-1
v_gene: TRBV4-3
abundance: few
CDR3nt: TGCGCCAGCAGCCAAGATGGCAGGGTAAAAGCTTTCTTT
CDR3aa: CASSQDGRVKAFF

d_gene: TRBD1
j_gene: TRBJ2-5
v_gene: TRBV4-1
abundance: -
CDR3nt: TGCGCCAGCAGGGACGGACAGGGGGACCAAGAGACCCAGTACTTC
CDR3aa: CASRDGQGDQETQYF

d_gene: -
j_gene: TRBJ1-5
v_gene: TRBV11-2
abundance: -
CDR3nt: TGTGCCAGCAGCTTAGGCCCGGGATATAGCAATCAGCCCCAGCATTTT
CDR3aa: CASSLGPGYSNQPQHF

d_gene: -
j_gene: TRBJ1-2
v_gene: TRBV18
abundance: -
CDR3nt: TGTGCCAGCTCACGGCAGCAGGGTGAAGGCTACACCTTC
CDR3aa: CASSRQQGEGYTF

d_gene: TRBD1
j_gene: TRBJ2-5
v_gene: TRBV5-1
abundance: once
CDR3nt: TGCGCCAGCAGCGCCCGGGGGGGAGGACAGGGGGTCGGAGAGACCCAGTACTTC
CDR3aa: CASSARGGGQGVGETQYF

d_gene: -
j_gene: TRBJ2-7
v_gene: TRBV5-5
abundance: few
CDR3nt: TGTGCCAGCAGCCTTAGGGGGACGGATTACGAGCAGTACTTC
CDR3aa: CASSLRGTDYEQYF

d_gene: TRBD2
j_gene: TRBJ2-3
v_gene: TRBV7-9
abundance: -
CDR3nt: TGTGCCAGCAGCCTCGGAGGACTAGCGGGACGCACAGATACGCAGTATTTT
CDR3aa: CASSLGGLAGRTDTQYF

d_gene: -
j_gene: TRBJ2-7
v_gene: TRBV7-2
abundance: few
CDR3nt: TGTGCCAGCAGCTTGAACAGTTTCTACGAGCAGTACTTC
CDR3aa: CASSLNSFYEQYF

d_gene: -
j_gene: TRBJ2-7
v_gene: TRBV7-9
abundance: -
CDR3nt: TGTGCCAGCGAGGGGGGGCTCTCCTACGAGCAGTACTTC
CDR3aa: CASEGGLSYEQYF

d_gene: TRBD2
j_gene: TRBJ2-3
v_gene: TRBV7-9
abundance: -
CDR3nt: TGTGCCAGCAGCTTAGCCCATTTAGCGGGCGGCACAGATACGCAGTATTTT
CDR3aa: CASSLAHLAGGTDTQYF

d_gene: -
j_gene: TRBJ2-1
v_gene: TRBV6-6
abundance: few
CDR3nt: TGTGCCAGCAGTTACCCCACAGGGAGCAATGAGCAGTTCTTC
CDR3aa: CASSYPTGSNEQFF

d_gene: TRBD1
j_gene: TRBJ2-7
v_gene: TRBV29-1
abundance: -
CDR3nt: TGCAGCGTTGAAGGGGACAGGTACGAGCAGTACTTC
CDR3aa: CSVEGDRYEQYF

d_gene: TRBD2
j_gene: TRBJ2-1
v_gene: TRBV25-1
abundance: -
CDR3nt: TGTGCCAGCAGTCCTAGCGGGGGACCCTCCTACAATGAGCAGTTCTTC
CDR3aa: CASSPSGGPSYNEQFF

d_gene: -
j_gene: TRBJ2-7
v_gene: TRBV19
abundance: -
CDR3nt: TGTGCCAGTAGTTCCTTGGCGGCCTACGAGCAGTACTTC
CDR3aa: CASSSLAAYEQYF

d_gene: -
j_gene: TRBJ2-2
v_gene: TRBV2
abundance: -
CDR3nt: TGTGCCAGCAGTGATGGAGATCGGCCGAACACCGGGGAGCTGTTTTTT
CDR3aa: CASSDGDRPNTGELFF

d_gene: -
j_gene: TRBJ1-1
v_gene: TRBV27
abundance: -
CDR3nt: TGTGCCAGCAGACGAGAATTCGGCACTGAAGCTTTCTTT
CDR3aa: CASRREFGTEAFF

d_gene: -
j_gene: TRBJ1-1
v_gene: TRBV18
abundance: -
CDR3nt: TGTGCCAGCTCGCCCCGGCGATGGACTTACACTGAAGCTTTCTTT
CDR3aa: CASSPRRWTYTEAFF

d_gene: -
j_gene: TRBJ1-4
v_gene: TRBV5-4
abundance: -
CDR3nt: TGTGCCAGCAGCTTGGTCTCCGCGGATGAAAAACTGTTTTTT
CDR3aa: CASSLVSADEKLFF

d_gene: -
j_gene: TRBJ2-7
v_gene: TRBV29-1
abundance: -
CDR3nt: TGCAGCGTTGTCACGACTATCAGGCGCTACGAGCAGTACTTC
CDR3aa: CSVVTTIRRYEQYF

d_gene: TRBD2
j_gene: TRBJ2-3
v_gene: TRBV7-9
abundance: -
CDR3nt: TGTGCCAGCAGCTTAGCCGGGCTAGCGGGGGGAGATACGCAGTATTTT
CDR3aa: CASSLAGLAGGDTQYF

d_gene: TRBD1
j_gene: TRBJ1-2
v_gene: TRBV7-2
abundance: -
CDR3nt: TGTGCCAGCAGCTTAGAGTTGGGACAGGGCTTGACTAACTATGGCTACACCTTC
CDR3aa: CASSLELGQGLTNYGYTF

d_gene: -
j_gene: TRBJ1-1
v_gene: TRBV30
abundance: -
CDR3nt: TGTGCCTGGAGCCCCAAATTGAACACTGAAGCTTTCTTT
CDR3aa: CAWSPKLNTEAFF

d_gene: -
j_gene: TRBJ2-7
v_gene: TRBV10-3
abundance: -
CDR3nt: TGTGCCATCAGTGAAACCGGGACACCTTCCTACGAGCAGTACTTC
CDR3aa: CAISETGTPSYEQYF

d_gene: -
j_gene: TRBJ2-3
v_gene: TRBV5-5
abundance: -
CDR3nt: TGTGCCAGCATAGGAGCGGTGGTCACAGATACGCAGTATTTT
CDR3aa: CASIGAVVTDTQYF

d_gene: -
j_gene: TRBJ2-7
v_gene: TRBV27
abundance: few
CDR3nt: TGTGCCAGCAGACAGGACCTCTCCTACGAGCAGTACTTC
CDR3aa: CASRQDLSYEQYF

d_gene: -
j_gene: TRBJ1-2
v_gene: TRBV25-1
abundance: few
CDR3nt: TGTGCCAGCAGTGAAACGACATCGGCCAACTATGGCTACACCTTC
CDR3aa: CASSETTSANYGYTF

d_gene: TRBD2
j_gene: TRBJ2-3
v_gene: TRBV7-2
abundance: -
CDR3nt: TGTGCCAGCAGCTGGACTAGCGGGGGACCGGATACGCAGTATTTT
CDR3aa: CASSWTSGGPDTQYF

d_gene: TRBD1
j_gene: TRBJ1-6
v_gene: TRBV5-8
abundance: -
CDR3nt: TGTGCCAGCAGCTTCGGACAGGGGGCCGCCTATAATTCACCCCTCCACTTT
CDR3aa: CASSFGQGAAYNSPLHF

d_gene: -
j_gene: TRBJ1-1
v_gene: TRBV21-1
abundance: -
CDR3nt: TGTGCCAGCAGCCCCCAACCAACCGGACAGTTGAACACTGAAGCTTTCTTT
CDR3aa: CASSPQPTGQLNTEAFF

d_gene: TRBD2
j_gene: TRBJ2-1
v_gene: TRBV4-3
abundance: -
CDR3nt: TGCGCCAGCAGTTCCGGGACTAGCGCATTCTACAATGAGCAGTTCTTC
CDR3aa: CASSSGTSAFYNEQFF

d_gene: -
j_gene: TRBJ2-7
v_gene: TRBV21-1
abundance: once
CDR3nt: TGTGCCAGCAGCAAAAGCTCGTTGGGTGGACAGGTAAGTTGCGAGCAGTACTTC
CDR3aa: CASSKSSLGGQVSCEQYF

d_gene: -
j_gene: TRBJ2-2
v_gene: TRBV7-2
abundance: few
CDR3nt: TGTGCCAGCAGCCGTACAGGGAGCTCCACCGGGGAGCTGTTTTTT
CDR3aa: CASSRTGSSTGELFF

d_gene: TRBD2
j_gene: TRBJ2-3
v_gene: TRBV7-9
abundance: -
CDR3nt: TGTGCCAGCAGATACGGACTAGCCTTCGACACAGATACGCAGTATTTT
CDR3aa: CASRYGLAFDTDTQYF

d_gene: TRBD2
j_gene: TRBJ2-7
v_gene: TRBV11-2
abundance: -
CDR3nt: TGTGCCAGCAGCATTACTAGCGGGTCTACCTACGAGCAGTACTTC
CDR3aa: CASSITSGSTYEQYF

d_gene: -
j_gene: TRBJ1-4
v_gene: TRBV5-4
abundance: few
CDR3nt: TGTGCCAGCAGCGAGGGGGGGACTGCTGAAAAACTGTTTTTT
CDR3aa: CASSEGGTAEKLFF

d_gene: TRBD2
j_gene: TRBJ2-5
v_gene: TRBV14
abundance: few
CDR3nt: TGTGCCAGCAGCCTTCCGGGACTAGTTCAAGAGACCCAGTACTTC
CDR3aa: CASSLPGLVQETQYF